This T cell receptor (beta chain) was profiled in a study of T cells in Graves' hyperthyroidism and ophthalmopathy. TCR beta CDR3 region amplification was performed from RNA transcripts. The study used the HTBI primer set for a first-round RT-PCR of the TCR CDR3. A single record per CDR3 protein comes from TCRdb applying MiXCR to the multiplex PCR reads. The sample has roughly 500,000 distinct CDR3 sequences; approximately 48% are singletons. The CDR3 loop spans 15 amino acids. Germline V lookup: CDR1 MGHRA, CDR2 YSYEKL. V lost 2 bases to trimming and J lost 9 bases, with 14 bases between them. The sample comprised peripheral blood or thyroid tissue (not recorded which). The sequence came from an adult woman with Graves' disease, either hyperthyroidism or ophthalmopathy (not recorded which). The chain recombines TRBV4-1 with TRBJ1-6; no clear D. The CDR3 nucleotides read TGCGCCAGCAGCCAACCGGGGAGGGCCAGTTCACCCCTCCACTTT. It encodes CASSQPGRASSPLHF.